This T cell receptor beta chain was sequenced for a study of neoadjuvant anti-PD-1 for oral cavity cancer. Study-level information: Most patients had three to four biweekly doses of 3 mg/kg nivolumab before resection.

This CDR3 comprises 17 residues. The assay was immunoSEQ multiplex PCR, and TCRdb's table has in-frame clones only and misses some. The data contain 75,000 to 100,000 clones, approximately 84% of them seen just once; the ten biggest clones take up about 3.1%. These newly diagnosed stage II-IVA oral cavity squamous cell carcinoma patients had no prior systemic or radiation treatment. In the case of this clone: Its antigen remains unidentified.

General observations from the study: Higher pretreatment blood Treg/Th17 ratios correlated with higher pretreatment blood and lower post-treatment tumor TCRbeta clonality.

J is TRBJ2-7 and V is TRBV21-1; the table's D call TRBD1 went unverified against the DNA. TRBV21-1 is classified as a pseudogene. Sample: PBMCs, taken before nivolumab (anti-PD-1) treatment. The TCR was taken from a person between 40 and 79 years old with oral cavity squamous cell carcinoma. CDR3 sequence reads: CASSKALPDRSRGEQYF. The CDR3 DNA sequence: TGTGCCAGCAGCAAAGCCCTCCCGGACAGGTCACGAGGGGAGCAGTACTTC.